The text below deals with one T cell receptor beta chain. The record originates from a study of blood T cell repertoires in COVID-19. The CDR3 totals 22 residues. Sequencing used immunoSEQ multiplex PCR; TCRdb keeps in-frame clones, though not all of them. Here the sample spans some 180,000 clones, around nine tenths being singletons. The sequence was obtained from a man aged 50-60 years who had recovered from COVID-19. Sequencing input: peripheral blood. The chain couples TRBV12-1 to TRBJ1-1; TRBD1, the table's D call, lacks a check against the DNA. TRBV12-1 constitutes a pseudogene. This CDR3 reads CASSFKFPDRGLYDYADTEAFF. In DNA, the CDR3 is TGTGCCAGCAGCTTTAAATTCCCAGACAGGGGGCTTTATGATTACGCGGACACTGAAGCTTTCTTT.